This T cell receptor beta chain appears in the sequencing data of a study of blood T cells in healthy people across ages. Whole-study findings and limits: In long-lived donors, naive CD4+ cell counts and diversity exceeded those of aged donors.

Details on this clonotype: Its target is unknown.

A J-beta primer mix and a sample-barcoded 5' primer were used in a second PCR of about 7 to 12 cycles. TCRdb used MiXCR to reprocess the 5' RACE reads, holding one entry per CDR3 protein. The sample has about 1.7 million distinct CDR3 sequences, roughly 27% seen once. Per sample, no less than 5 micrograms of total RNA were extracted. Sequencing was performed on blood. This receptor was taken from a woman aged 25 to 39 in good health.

CDR3 nucleotide sequence: TGTGCCAGCGGAGATGGTCTAAACTACGAGCAGTACTTC. This sequence encodes CASGDGLNYEQYF. The chain couples TRBV7-2 to TRBJ2-7; D is unclear. The V gene lost 8 bases and the J gene lost 3 bases, with 14 bases spanning the gap. In germline, CDR1 is SGHTA, CDR2 FQGNSA. The CDR3 length is 13 residues.